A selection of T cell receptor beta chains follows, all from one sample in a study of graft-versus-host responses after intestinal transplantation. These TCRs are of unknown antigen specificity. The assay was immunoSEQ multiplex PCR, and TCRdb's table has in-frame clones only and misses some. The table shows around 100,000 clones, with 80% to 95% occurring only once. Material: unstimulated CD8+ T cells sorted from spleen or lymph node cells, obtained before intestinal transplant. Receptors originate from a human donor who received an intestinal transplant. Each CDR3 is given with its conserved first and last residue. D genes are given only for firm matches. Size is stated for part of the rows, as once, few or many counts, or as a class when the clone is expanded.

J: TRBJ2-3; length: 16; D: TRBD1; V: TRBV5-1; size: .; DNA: TGCGCCAGCAGCTTGGGGGGGACAGTTAGCACAGATACGCAGTATTTT; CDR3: CASSLGGTVSTDTQYF
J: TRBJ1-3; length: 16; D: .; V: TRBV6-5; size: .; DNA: TGTGCCAGCAGTTACTCTTGGGACTTCGGCGTCGACACCATATATTTT; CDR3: CASSYSWDFGVDTIYF
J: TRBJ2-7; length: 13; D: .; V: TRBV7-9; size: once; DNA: TGTGCCAGCACCCAGGGAGCACTCTACGAGCAGTACTTC; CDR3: CASTQGALYEQYF
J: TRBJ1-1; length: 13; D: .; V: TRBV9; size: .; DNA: TGTGCCAGCAGCGCCCCAGGGACCACTGAAGCTTTCTTT; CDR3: CASSAPGTTEAFF
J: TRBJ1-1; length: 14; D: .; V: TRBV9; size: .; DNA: TGTGCCAGCAGCGTAGCAGGGGACGGCACTGAAGCTTTCTTT; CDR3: CASSVAGDGTEAFF
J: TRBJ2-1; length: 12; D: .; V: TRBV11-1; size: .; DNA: TGTGCCAGCGGCCGAGTATACAATGAGCAGTTCTTC; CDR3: CASGRVYNEQFF
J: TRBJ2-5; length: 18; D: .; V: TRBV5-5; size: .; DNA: TGTGCCAGCAGCTGGCCCTCGCCCGGTGACTGGGGGCAAGAGACCCAGTACTTC; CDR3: CASSWPSPGDWGQETQYF
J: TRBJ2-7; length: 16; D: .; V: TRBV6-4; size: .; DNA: TGTGCCAGCAGTGAGTCGAGTTTGGCAGGGCCAAGGAAGATGTACTTC; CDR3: CASSESSLAGPRKMYF
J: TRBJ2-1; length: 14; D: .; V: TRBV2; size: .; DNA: TGTGCCGGCAGTGAATTGGAGCGTTGGGATGAGCAGTTCTTC; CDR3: CAGSELERWDEQFF
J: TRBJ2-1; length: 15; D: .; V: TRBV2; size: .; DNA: TGTGCCAGCAGGACCGGACAAAGCTCCTACAATGAGCAGTTCTTC; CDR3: CASRTGQSSYNEQFF
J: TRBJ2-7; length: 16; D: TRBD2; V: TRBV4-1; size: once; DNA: TGCGCCAGCAGCCAAGATAAAAGCGGGGGGACCTACGAGCAGTACTTC; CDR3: CASSQDKSGGTYEQYF
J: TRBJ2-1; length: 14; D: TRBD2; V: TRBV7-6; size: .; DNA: TGTGCCAGCAGCCATAGCGGGGGTTACAATGAGCAGTTCTTC; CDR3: CASSHSGGYNEQFF
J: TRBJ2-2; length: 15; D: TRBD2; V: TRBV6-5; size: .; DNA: TGTGCCAGCTGGGGAGGGGTGGACACCGGGGAGCTGCTGTTTTTT; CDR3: CASWGGVDTGELLFF
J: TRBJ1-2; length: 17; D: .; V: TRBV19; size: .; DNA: TGTGCCAGCGGCTTAGGGGGGAGAGACAGGAGAGACTATGGCTACACCTTC; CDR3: CASGLGGRDRRDYGYTF
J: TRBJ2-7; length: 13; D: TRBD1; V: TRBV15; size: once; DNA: TGTGCCACCAGCGGAAGGGACAGTACCGAGCAGTACTTC; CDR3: CATSGRDSTEQYF
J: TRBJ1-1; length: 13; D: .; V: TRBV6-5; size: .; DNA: TGTGCCAGCACCTCCGGGGAGAACACTGAAGCTTTCTTT; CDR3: CASTSGENTEAFF
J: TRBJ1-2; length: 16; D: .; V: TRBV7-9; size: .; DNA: TGTGCCAGCAGACGCCAGGGCGCGGAGGAGGACTATGGCTACACCTTC; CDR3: CASRRQGAEEDYGYTF
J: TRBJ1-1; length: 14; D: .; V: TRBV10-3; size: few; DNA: TGTGCCATCAGTGAGGCGAGCTTTAACACTGAAGCTTTCTTT; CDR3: CAISEASFNTEAFF
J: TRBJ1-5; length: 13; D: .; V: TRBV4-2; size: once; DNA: TGTGCCAGCAGCCTCGCCGTTAGCCAGCCCCAGCATTTT; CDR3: CASSLAVSQPQHF
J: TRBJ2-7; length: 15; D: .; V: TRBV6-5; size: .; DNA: TGTGCCAGCAGTTACCGCCGGTTGGGGTCCAACGAGCAGTACTTC; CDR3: CASSYRRLGSNEQYF
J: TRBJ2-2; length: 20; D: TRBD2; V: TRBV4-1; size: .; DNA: TGCGCCAGCAGCCTCACACTCCCAGACGGGGGGTCCCCACGTACCGGGGAGCTGTTTTTT; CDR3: CASSLTLPDGGSPRTGELFF
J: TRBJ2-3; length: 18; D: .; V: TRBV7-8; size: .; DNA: TGTGCCAGCAGCCTAAACCCCGGGGGGCCCGGGGGCACAGATACGCAGTATTTT; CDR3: CASSLNPGGPGGTDTQYF